These T cell receptor beta chains were read from a single sample in a study of blood T cells in healthy people across ages. TCRdb re-called the 5' RACE reads through MiXCR, storing one row per CDR3 protein. The sample lists around 1.5 million distinct CDR3 sequences, about 40% occurring once. The sequenced sample consisted of blood. These receptors were taken from a woman aged 18 to 35 in good health. Each CDR3 is given with its conserved first and last residue. D genes are given only for firm matches. Clone size is stated in some rows and not others, as once, few, many or a class when expanded.

v_call,clone_size,d_call,j_call,cdr3_nt,cdr3_aa
TRBV4-2,many,-,TRBJ2-5,TGTGCCAGCAGCCAAGATCGGTGGGATACCCAGTACTTC,CASSQDRWDTQYF
TRBV4-1,few,TRBD1,TRBJ2-3,TGCGCCAGCAGCCAAGTGCGGACAGGGGGCCCAGATACGCAGTATTTT,CASSQVRTGGPDTQYF
TRBV27,-,-,TRBJ2-4,TGTGCCAGCAGTTTGGCGCGGATGGGGGACATTCAGTACTTC,CASSLARMGDIQYF
TRBV5-1,-,TRBD1,TRBJ2-2,TGCGCCAGCAGCTTGAGGACAGGGGCGAACACCGGGGAGCTGTTTTTT,CASSLRTGANTGELFF
TRBV7-2,-,TRBD2,TRBJ2-1,TGTGCCAGCAGCTCCAAGGCACTAGCGGGGGGCTCGCGCAATGAGCAGTTCTTC,CASSSKALAGGSRNEQFF
TRBV7-7,-,TRBD1,TRBJ2-5,TGTGCTAGCAGCTTAGACGGACAGGCGAGGGGAGAGACCCAGTACTTC,CASSLDGQARGETQYF
TRBV6-4,many,-,TRBJ2-3,TGCGCCAGCAGCGACCGGGGGAGCACAGATACGCAGTATTTT,CASSDRGSTDTQYF
TRBV9,-,-,TRBJ2-7,TGTGCCAGCAGCGTCCCGAGTGTCTCCTACGAGCAGTACTTC,CASSVPSVSYEQYF
TRBV12-3/TRBV12-4,once,TRBD1,TRBJ1-2,TGTGCCAGCAGAACGAGGACAGGGCCCAACTATGGCTACACCTTC,CASRTRTGPNYGYTF
TRBV12-3/TRBV12-4,-,TRBD2,TRBJ2-1,TGTGCCAGCAGTTTAGGGGTAGCGGGGGGCAATGAGCAGTTCTTC,CASSLGVAGGNEQFF
TRBV6-1,-,TRBD2,TRBJ2-7,TGTGCCAGCACCCCCGGGGGGGATTCCGACGAGCAGTACTTC,CASTPGGDSDEQYF
TRBV29-1,-,-,TRBJ2-5,TGCAGCGTTGAACCTCCCGGGGGCGAGACCCAGTACTTC,CSVEPPGGETQYF
TRBV5-1,-,TRBD1,TRBJ1-2,TGCGCCAGCAGCTTTGGCGACAGGGAGTACACCTTC,CASSFGDREYTF
TRBV29-1,-,TRBD2,TRBJ2-1,TGCAGCGTTGAAAAAGGGGCTAGCGGTATCTACAATGAGCAGTTCTTC,CSVEKGASGIYNEQFF
TRBV10-3,-,-,TRBJ2-3,TGTGCCATCAGTGAGGGGACTTTGCAGTATTTT,CAISEGTLQYF
TRBV28,few,-,TRBJ2-3,TGTGCCAGCAGTTCGGCGGCCCCCACATCGGGTGCAGATACGCAGTATTTT,CASSSAAPTSGADTQYF
TRBV29-1,-,-,TRBJ1-1,TGCAGCGTTGAAGAGGCCCCGAACACTGAAGCTTTCTTT,CSVEEAPNTEAFF
TRBV4-1,-,-,TRBJ1-2,TGCGCCAGCAGCCCGCCCGGTCTTCACTATGGCTACACCTTC,CASSPPGLHYGYTF
TRBV4-1,-,TRBD2,TRBJ2-7,TGCGCCAGCGGCCAAGTATTAACTAGCGGGAGTTGGTCCTACGAGCAGTACTTC,CASGQVLTSGSWSYEQYF
TRBV3-1,few,-,TRBJ2-5,TGTGCCAGCGGAGGGGGGGTCGGGACCCAGTACTTC,CASGGGVGTQYF
TRBV7-9,once,TRBD2,TRBJ2-7,TGTGCCAGCACCGGGGCGGGGGGCCTTTCCGAGCAGTACTTC,CASTGAGGLSEQYF
TRBV12-3/TRBV12-4,few,-,TRBJ2-7,TGTGCCAGTCCTACAGGGAGTTTCGACGAGCAGTACTTC,CASPTGSFDEQYF
TRBV3-1,-,-,TRBJ2-7,TGTGCCAGCAGCTACTCCGGGACTCCCAATGAGCAGTACTTC,CASSYSGTPNEQYF
TRBV7-9,-,-,TRBJ2-7,TGTGCCAGCAGCTTCTTAGACCATGAGCAGTACTTC,CASSFLDHEQYF
TRBV10-3,-,TRBD1,TRBJ1-5,TGTGCCATCAGTGAGTTGGGGACAGGGTTGGACAATCAGCCCCAGCATTTT,CAISELGTGLDNQPQHF
TRBV29-1,once,TRBD1,TRBJ2-7,TGCAGCGTCCAAGGGACAGCCTACGAGCAGTACTTC,CSVQGTAYEQYF
TRBV25-1,-,-,TRBJ2-6,TGTGCCAGCAGTCCAGGGAATACTGGGGCCAACGTCCTGACTTTC,CASSPGNTGANVLTF
TRBV20-1,few,-,TRBJ2-7,TGCAGTGCTAGTGTTAACCTTTACGAGCAGTACTTC,CSASVNLYEQYF
TRBV20-1,-,-,TRBJ2-1,TGCAGTGCTAGAACGCCGTCTTACGATGAGCAGTTCTTC,CSARTPSYDEQFF
TRBV5-1,-,-,TRBJ2-7,TGCGCCAGCAGCTTGACTCCGGGACAAAATACCTACGAGCAGTACTTC,CASSLTPGQNTYEQYF
TRBV20-1,-,TRBD2,TRBJ2-1,TGCAGTGCTAGTATACTAGCGGGAGGGGCCTCCTCCTACAATGAGCAGTTCTTC,CSASILAGGASSYNEQFF
TRBV6-1,-,TRBD2,TRBJ2-5,TGTGCCAGCAGCACTAGCGGGCTCAGAAAGGAGACCCAGTACTTC,CASSTSGLRKETQYF
TRBV2,-,-,TRBJ1-1,TGTGCCAGCAGTGACCCGGGAGGGAACACTGAAGCTTTCTTT,CASSDPGGNTEAFF
TRBV29-1,many,-,TRBJ2-6,TGCAGCGTTGGGTCTCTCTCTGGGGCCAACGTCCTGACTTTC,CSVGSLSGANVLTF
TRBV10-1,-,TRBD2,TRBJ2-3,TGCGCCAGCACCCCGGGACTAGGCTCAGATACGCAGTATTTT,CASTPGLGSDTQYF
TRBV10-3,-,TRBD1,TRBJ2-7,TGTGCCATCAAACCGGGACAGGGATCCTACGAGCAGTACTTC,CAIKPGQGSYEQYF
TRBV7-2,-,TRBD2,TRBJ2-2,TGTGCCAGCAGCAAGAGCGGGGCGAACACCGGGGAGCTGTTTTTT,CASSKSGANTGELFF
TRBV3-1,few,TRBD1,TRBJ2-7,TGTGCCAGCAGCAAAACGACAGGGGGCGGTTACGAGCAGTACTTC,CASSKTTGGGYEQYF
TRBV25-1,-,-,TRBJ1-5,TGTGCCAGCAGGGGACGGAGGGGGAATCAGCCCCAGCATTTT,CASRGRRGNQPQHF
TRBV19,-,TRBD2,TRBJ2-1,TGTGCCAGTGAAATACGCGGGGGCTCCTACAATGAGCAGTTCTTC,CASEIRGGSYNEQFF
TRBV28,-,-,TRBJ1-5,TGTGCCAGCAGTTTATATAAAGTCGAAGGGTATAGCAATCAGCCCCAGCATTTT,CASSLYKVEGYSNQPQHF
TRBV12-3/TRBV12-4,few,TRBD2,TRBJ2-5,TGTGCCAGCAGCCCCAGAGGGACTAGCGGGGTCATCCAAGAGACCCAGTACTTC,CASSPRGTSGVIQETQYF
TRBV20-1,-,-,TRBJ2-5,TGCAGTGCTAGAAAGTTTGAGACCCAGTACTTC,CSARKFETQYF
TRBV29-1,-,-,TRBJ1-4,TGCAGCGTTGTGGTCGGGGCAACTAATGAAAAACTGTTTTTT,CSVVVGATNEKLFF
TRBV9,-,-,TRBJ2-5,TGTGCCAGCAGCGGGACTGACGGGGGTGAGCAGTACTTC,CASSGTDGGEQYF
TRBV7-9,-,-,TRBJ1-2,TGTGCCAGCAGCGCACAGGGTCCGTATGGCTACACCTTC,CASSAQGPYGYTF
TRBV5-6,few,-,TRBJ2-1,TGTGCCAGCAGCTTCGGTCAAGAGACCCAGTTCTTC,CASSFGQETQFF
TRBV7-2,-,-,TRBJ2-3,TGTGCCAGCAGCTTAACTAGCAGCTCTATCACAGATACGCAGTATTTT,CASSLTSSSITDTQYF
TRBV28,few,-,TRBJ2-1,TGTGCCAGCAGTTTAGCGGGGGCGCATAATGAGCAGTTCTTC,CASSLAGAHNEQFF
TRBV27,-,TRBD1,TRBJ1-5,TGTGCCAGCAGTCCCATGGGACAGGGGGCCCAGCCCCAGCATTTT,CASSPMGQGAQPQHF
TRBV2,-,-,TRBJ1-1,TGTGCCAGCAGTGACGTGCTTGAAGCTTTCTTT,CASSDVLEAFF
TRBV28,-,-,TRBJ2-7,TGTGCCAGTTCACGACAGGCTATAACCTACGAGCAGTACTTC,CASSRQAITYEQYF
TRBV7-9,once,-,TRBJ1-3,TGTGCCAGCAGCTTAGCGTTTGGTCAAGATTCAAACACCATATATTTT,CASSLAFGQDSNTIYF
TRBV12-5,few,-,TRBJ2-1,TGTGCTAGTGGTTTGGACCTGGGGGGCCCCATATACAATGAGCAGTTCTTC,CASGLDLGGPIYNEQFF
TRBV28,-,TRBD1,TRBJ2-2,TGTGCCAGCAGGCAGGGGGCGTCGACCGGGGAGCTGTTTTTT,CASRQGASTGELFF